Listed here are 7 T cell receptor beta chains from one sample, sequenced in a study of cytomegalovirus exposure and HLA in healthy donors. The PCR employed 60 Vbeta primers together with 13 Jbeta primers. The data were produced by immunoSEQ multiplex PCR, yet TCRdb's version contains in-frame clones alone and is incomplete. The repertoire includes about 300,000 clones, roughly 88% of them detected once, and 3.5% to 4% sits in the top ten. Sequenced: PBMCs. The receptors were sampled from a man in his forties or fifties in good health and CMV-seropositive.

The rearrangement joins TRBV5-1 to TRBJ2-6; D possibly corresponds to TRBD1 (5 bases). Looked up from germline, CDR1 is SGHRS and CDR2 is YFSETQ. There are 19 residues in the CDR3. The V end was cut by 0 bases, the J end by 0 bases, with 16 bases between. For the CDR3, the DNA is TGCGCCAGCAGCTTGGGGTTCGGACACACCGTCTCTGGGGCCAACGTCCTGACTTTC. As protein: CASSLGFGHTVSGANVLTF.

The J gene is TRBJ2-7, the V gene TRBV10-3, with D hard to call. The CDR3 is 15 residues long. The V end lost 3 bases, the J end lost 0 bases, and 12 bases lay between the germline ends. Per germline, CDR1 ENHRY and CDR2 SYGVKD. The CDR3 here is CAISDPEQRSYEQYF. The CDR3 nucleotides read TGTGCCATCAGTGACCCCGAGCAGCGCTCCTACGAGCAGTACTTC.

The V and J genes are TRBV21-1 and TRBJ2-7; the table's TRBD2 call for D was not verified on the DNA. TRBV21-1 is a pseudogene. The CDR3 extends over 19 amino acids. The chain's CDR3 is CASSKFRPGLAAGTYEQYF. The CDR3 DNA reads TGTGCCAGCAGCAAATTTAGGCCGGGACTAGCGGCTGGTACCTACGAGCAGTACTTC.

The rearrangement links TRBV28 to TRBJ1-5; no definite D call. The CDR3 runs to 13 residues. Trimming stripped 1 base from V and 5 bases from J, with 6 bases between. Germline V gene data show CDR1 as MDHEN and CDR2 as SYDVKM. CDR3 DNA sequence: TGTGCCAGCAGTTTATCTCGGGATCAGCCCCAGCATTTT. Translating it yields CASSLSRDQPQHF.

This chain links TRBV7-2 with TRBJ2-3; 7 bases align to TRBD2. The CDR3 runs to 17 residues. Trimming took 2 bases from V and 6 from J; bases not matched to a gene: 14. Germline loops: CDR1 SGHTA, CDR2 FQGNSA. For the CDR3, the DNA is TGTGCCAGCAGCTTAAAATTGCTAGCGGACGTAGGGGATACGCAGTATTTT. Its protein product is CASSLKLLADVGDTQYF.

The chain links TRBV4-3 to TRBJ2-3, with 8 bases aligning to TRBD2. The V gene end was trimmed by 3 bases and the J gene end by 6 bases; junction bases not matched to a gene: 8. CDR3 size: 15 residues. Per germline, CDR1 LGHNA and CDR2 YSLEER. CDR3 residues: CASSQDPGGWDTQYF. The CDR3 bases are TGCGCCAGCAGCCAGGATCCGGGAGGGTGGGATACGCAGTATTTT.

Only one count was recorded for this clone. The rearrangement uses TRBV5-6 and TRBJ2-1; TRBD1 matches 9 bases. Germline V lookup: CDR1 SGHDT, CDR2 YYEEEE. The J segment lost 7 bases and the V segment lost 4 bases, leaving 12 bases of the junction unmatched. CDR3 length: 16 residues. The CDR3 protein is CASSLNGQGTGNEQFF. The CDR3 region has the DNA TGTGCCAGCAGCCTTAACGGACAGGGGACGGGGAATGAGCAGTTCTTC.